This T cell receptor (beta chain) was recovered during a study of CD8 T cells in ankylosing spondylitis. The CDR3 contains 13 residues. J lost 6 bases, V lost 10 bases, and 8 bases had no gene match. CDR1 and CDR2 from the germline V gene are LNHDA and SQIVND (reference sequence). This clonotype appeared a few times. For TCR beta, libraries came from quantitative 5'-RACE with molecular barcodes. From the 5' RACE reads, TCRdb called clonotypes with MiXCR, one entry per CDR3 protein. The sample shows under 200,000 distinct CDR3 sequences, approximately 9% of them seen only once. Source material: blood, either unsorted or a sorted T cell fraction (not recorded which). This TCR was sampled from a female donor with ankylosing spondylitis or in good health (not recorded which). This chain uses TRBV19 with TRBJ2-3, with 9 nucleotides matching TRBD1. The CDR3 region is CATLGQGRDTQYF. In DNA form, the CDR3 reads TGTGCCACTCTCGGACAGGGGAGGGATACGCAGTATTTT.